This T cell receptor beta chain is drawn from a study of beta chain features in type 1 diabetes. Overall study results and limits: TCRB CDR3s from Type 1 diabetes patients were moderately but significantly shorter in all four CD4+ subsets. The study found fewer insertions and more deletions at VDJ junctions in type 1 diabetes patients.

Expressed TCRB transcripts were sequenced because the isolated RNA had all been reverse transcribed beforehand. Some clones are missing from TCRdb's copy, which holds only in-frame ones; the method was immunoSEQ multiplex PCR. The repertoire consists of roughly 700,000 clones, with roughly 13% occurring once and the leading ten covering approximately 0.02%. Germline V lookup: CDR1 SNHLY, CDR2 FYNNEI. V was pared by 4 bases and J by 5 bases, with 5 bases between. The CDR3 contains 11 residues. With regard to this clone: Its matching antigen is unknown.

The specimen sequenced was naive CD4+ T cells from blood. The clonotype originates from a man aged 18 to 29 with type 1 diabetes. The gene calls are TRBV2 and TRBJ2-5; D might be TRBD2 (5 bases). The CDR3 coding sequence is TGTGCCAGCAGTGGGAGGGAGACCCAGTACTTC. It yields the protein CASSGRETQYF.